Below are 19 T cell receptor beta chains sequenced from a single sample in a study of Ad26.COV2.S vaccination and SARS-CoV-2 variants. Profiled with immunoSEQ multiplex PCR; TCRdb holds only in-frame clones, not every one. The sample records about 480,000 clones, around nine tenths being singletons. As for treatment: 15 to 20 received Ad26.COV2.S at low or high dose, single or two shots; a few received placebo; per-sample allocation not given. Sampling was done on day 63 after the first vaccine or placebo injection. The starting material was peripheral blood, obtained in a trial of Ad26.COV2.S vaccine versus placebo. These receptors all come from a person between 18 and 65 years old who received the Ad26.COV2.S COVID-19 vaccine or a placebo.

J is TRBJ1-2 and V is TRBV11-1, with TRBD1 matching 10 bases. Per germline, CDR1 SGHAT and CDR2 FQDESV (reference sequence). The length of the CDR3 is 15 residues. Trimming took 2 bases from V and 5 from J; bases not matched to a gene: 5. This CDR3 reads CASSLMPGQGYGYTF. CDR3 coding DNA: TGTGCCAGCAGCTTAATGCCGGGACAGGGGTATGGCTACACCTTC. Full variable domain (missing parts from reference TRBV11-1 and TRBJ1-2): EAEVAQSPRYKITEKSQAVAFWCDPISGHATLYWYRQILGQGPELLVQFQDESVVDDSQLPKDRFSAERLKGVDSTLKIQPAELGDSAMYLCASSLMPGQGYGYTFGSGTRLTVV.

The genes are TRBV6-6 and TRBJ2-3, with 9 positions matching TRBD2. Germline V CDR1 and CDR2: MNHNY, SVGAGI (reference sequence). This CDR3 spans 11 amino acids. Trimming took 6 bases from V and 15 from J; bases not matched to a gene: 7. CDR3 residues: CASRVAGVGYF. The CDR3 region has the DNA TGTGCCAGCAGAGTAGCGGGAGTGGGATATTTT.

The V and J genes are TRBV30 and TRBJ1-2; D remains ambiguous. CDR1 GTSNPN and CDR2 SVGIG come from the germline V gene (reference sequence). V was pared by 3 bases and J by 0 bases, with 8 bases between. The CDR3 spans 13 residues. This chain's CDR3 is CAWRVAPNYGYTF. DNA of the CDR3: TGTGCCTGGAGGGTAGCTCCTAACTATGGCTACACCTTC. Full variable domain (outside the CDR3, taken from reference TRBV30 and TRBJ1-2): SQTIHQWPATLVQPVGSPLSLECTVEGTSNPNLYWYRQAAGRGLQLLFYSVGIGQISSEVPQNLSASRPQDRQFILSSKKLLLSDSGFYLCAWRVAPNYGYTFGSGTRLTVV.

The chain is built from TRBV6-6 and TRBJ2-1; D is perhaps TRBD2 (5 bases). The V end lost 7 bases, the J end lost 4 bases, and 14 bases lay between the germline ends. The CDR3 has 14 amino acids. Germline-derived CDR1 and CDR2 are MNHNY and SVGAGI (reference sequence). The CDR3 region is CASTPTGSYNEQFF. The CDR3 bases are TGTGCCAGCACCCCGACGGGAAGTTACAATGAGCAGTTCTTC.

The chain recombines TRBV7-8 with TRBJ1-3; D remains unclear. Deletions cut 3 bases from V and 0 bases from J, with 6 bases between. Germline CDR1 SGHVS, CDR2 FQNEAQ. This CDR3 has 14 residues. For the CDR3, the DNA is TGTGCCAGCAGCTTTGGTTACTCTGGAAACACCATATATTTT. It translates to CASSFGYSGNTIYF.

J is TRBJ2-1 and V is TRBV7-2, with TRBD1 as a possible D gene (6 bases). The V gene's germline CDR1 is SGHTA and CDR2 FQGNSA. The V end was cut by 5 bases, the J end by 9 bases, with 14 bases between. This CDR3 has 13 residues. The CDR3 loop is CASSLSRGGEQFF. CDR3 nucleotides: TGTGCCAGCAGCCTATCCAGGGGCGGTGAGCAGTTCTTC.

This clone was detected only once. The gene calls are TRBV2 and TRBJ2-5; D call uncertain. With 0 bases removed from V and 1 base from J, the gap between germline ends came to 15 bases. The CDR3 is 17 residues long. Germline V gene sequence: CDR1 SNHLY, CDR2 FYNNEI. This CDR3 is CASSEAGRGRLQETQYF. The CDR3 nucleotides are TGTGCCAGCAGTGAAGCGGGTCGAGGTCGGCTCCAAGAGACCCAGTACTTC.

In its sample, this clone was seen a few times. The chain couples TRBV7-9 to TRBJ1-3, with 7 bases that match TRBD1. Germline CDR1 is SEHNR and CDR2 is FQNEAQ (reference sequence). The CDR3 consists of 15 residues. The V segment lost 3 bases and the J segment 2 bases; nucleotides outside the gene matches: 4. Written as DNA, the CDR3 is TGTGCCAGCAGCTTTCAGACAGGGACTGGAAACACCATATATTTT. It translates to CASSFQTGTGNTIYF. Full variable domain (rest looked up from reference TRBV7-9 and TRBJ1-3): DTGVSQNPRHKITKRGQNVTFRCDPISEHNRLYWYRQTLGQGPEFLTYFQNEAQLEKSRLLSDRFSAERPKGSFSTLEIQRTEQGDSAMYLCASSFQTGTGNTIYFGEGSWLTVV.

This chain connects TRBV7-9 to TRBJ1-1, with 9 bases matching TRBD1. Per germline, CDR1 SEHNR and CDR2 FQNEAQ (reference sequence). The V gene end was trimmed by 1 base and the J gene end by 3 bases; junction bases not matched to a gene: 3. This CDR3 comprises 15 residues. CDR3 coding DNA: TGTGCCAGCAGCTTAGGGACAGGGGAATACACTGAAGCTTTCTTT. This gives the protein CASSLGTGEYTEAFF.

The rearrangement links TRBV12-5 to TRBJ2-1; D is ambiguous. Per the germline V gene, CDR1 is LGHNT and CDR2 is FRNRAP. Trimming left V 9 bases short and J 8 bases short, with 8 bases between. The CDR3 has 10 amino acids. The CDR3 is CARTLDEQFF. CDR3 sequence (DNA): TGTGCTAGGACACTCGATGAGCAGTTCTTC.

This clone was detected only once. The chain recombines TRBV9 with TRBJ2-5, with unresolved D. Trimming cost V 0 bases and J 3 bases, with 0 bases left between them. Looked up from germline, CDR1 is SGDLS and CDR2 is YYNGEE. The CDR3 contains 11 residues. CDR3 loop: CASSVEETQYF. DNA of the CDR3: TGTGCCAGCAGCGTAGAAGAGACCCAGTACTTC. The entire variable domain, with the rest obtained from reference TRBV9 and TRBJ2-5, is as follows: DSGVTQTPKHLITATGQRVTLRCSPRSGDLSVYWYQQSLDQGLQFLIQYYNGEERAKGNILERFSAQQFPDLHSELNLSSLELGDSALYFCASSVEETQYFGPGTRLLVL.

The gene calls are TRBV5-1 and TRBJ1-1, with 7 bases lining up with TRBD1. This CDR3 comprises 17 residues. The germline V gene encodes CDR1 SGHRS and CDR2 YFSETQ. V lost 4 bases to trimming and J lost 5 bases; unmatched junction nucleotides: 17. The CDR3 sequence is CASSREVSAQGITEAFF. The CDR3, as DNA: TGCGCCAGCAGCCGCGAGGTCTCGGCACAGGGGATTACTGAAGCTTTCTTT.

The chain carries TRBV30 and TRBJ2-2, with a tentative D call TRBD2 (6 bases). CDR1 is GTSNPN and CDR2 is SVGIG in the germline V gene (reference sequence). The length of the CDR3 is 16 residues. Trimming left V 3 bases short and J 7 bases short, with 21 bases between. The CDR3 spells CAWRGIRGGNGGELFF. In DNA form, the CDR3 reads TGTGCCTGGAGGGGTATACGCGGCGGGAACGGCGGGGAGCTGTTTTTT.

The chain links TRBV30 to TRBJ1-6; D is unresolved. Trimming pared 3 bases from V and 0 bases from J, leaving 18 bases between. CDR3 length: 18 amino acids. Germline CDR1 reads GTSNPN; CDR2 reads SVGIG (reference sequence). The DNA for the CDR3 is TGTGCCTGGAGGGCTGGCGGGAATCCGAGCTCCTATAATTCACCCCTCCACTTT. Its translation: CAWRAGGNPSSYNSPLHF.

This clone was recorded only once. The V call is TRBV2, the J call TRBJ1-6; TRBD1 is a possible D gene (5 bases). Trimming cost V 4 bases and J 6 bases, with 16 bases left between them. The CDR3 length is 16 residues. The germline CDR1 and CDR2 sequences are SNHLY and FYNNEI. The chain's CDR3 is CASSVQGIRRNSPLHF. In DNA form, the CDR3 reads TGTGCCAGCAGTGTTCAGGGCATCCGTCGTAATTCACCCCTCCACTTT.

J is TRBJ1-6 and V is TRBV27; 12 bases are shared with TRBD1. After removal of 6 bases from V and 9 bases from J, the junction contained 15 bases not matched to a gene. The CDR3 is 18 amino acids. Looked up from germline, CDR1 is MNHEY and CDR2 is SMNVEV (reference sequence). The CDR3 sequence: CASSWGQGAISGISPLHF. As DNA, the CDR3 is TGTGCCAGCAGCTGGGGACAGGGGGCCATCTCCGGGATTTCACCCCTCCACTTT.

The rearrangement joins TRBV4-2 to TRBJ2-6; D uncertain. Trimming took 11 bases from V and 3 from J, leaving 8 bases between them. The CDR3 has 12 amino acids. Germline assignment: CDR1 LGHNA and CDR2 YNFKEQ. The CDR3, as DNA: TGTGCCTCTAATAGTGGGGCCAACGTCCTGACTTTC. Translating it yields CASNSGANVLTF.

This chain links TRBV28 with TRBJ2-5; D is undetermined. The CDR3 runs 15 residues. Trimming took 5 bases from V and 2 from J, leaving 15 bases between them. Germline assignment: CDR1 MDHEN and CDR2 SYDVKM. Here the CDR3 DNA reads TGTGCCAGCAGTGTAATGGGTTCACAGCAAGAGACCCAGTACTTC. The encoded protein is CASSVMGSQQETQYF.

V and J are TRBV16 and TRBJ1-1; D gene uncertain. Germline V gene lookup returns CDR1 KGHSY and CDR2 FQNENV. Trimming took off 0 bases at V and 1 base at J, with 6 bases between the two ends. The length of the CDR3 is 14 residues. In DNA form, the CDR3 reads TGTGCCAGCAGCCAATCCGCGGAGAACACTGAAGCTTTCTTT. It yields the protein CASSQSAENTEAFF.